The text below deals with one T cell receptor beta chain. The sample comes from a study of blood T cell repertoires in COVID-19. Here immunoSEQ multiplex PCR was the method, and the copy in TCRdb shows in-frame clones only, minus some. The sample yields roughly 200,000 clones, about 83% seen once. In germline, CDR1 is SEHNR, CDR2 FQNEAQ (reference sequence). V dropped 1 base and J dropped 2 bases, with 15 bases sitting between them. The CDR3 runs 16 residues. The chain has TRBV7-9 and TRBJ2-7, with a possible D match to TRBD2 (5 bases). The clonotype was recovered from a woman in her 30s who had recovered from COVID-19. The sample comprised PBMCs or T cells enriched from blood (not recorded which). The CDR3: CASSLVGKGLPYEQYF. DNA for the CDR3: TGTGCCAGCAGCTTAGTAGGGAAAGGACTGCCCTACGAGCAGTACTTC.